These 28 T cell receptor beta chains were all obtained from the same sample, sequenced in a study of control samples from healthy donors and cancer patients (dated by TCRdb to 2018 to 2021). The library was made by the immunoSEQ multiplex PCR assay. In TCRdb, the immuneACCESS table is reduced to in-frame sequences with V and J assigned. These tables do not hold every clone; where another copy was compared, an unresolved V gene accounts for under half, and the others remain unexplained. The sample table contains 170,000 or so clones; only one count was recorded for 94% of them. The ten largest clonotypes hold about 9.3% of the sample. Sequences were obtained from blood. These receptors all come from a woman aged 40 to 50 in good health.

CDR3 sequence reads: CASSLATWGEQYF. In DNA form, the CDR3 reads TGTGCCAGCAGCTTAGCGACTTGGGGCGAGCAGTACTTC. This chain connects TRBV7-2 to TRBJ2-7; no definite D call. The V gene's germline CDR1 is SGHTA and CDR2 FQGNSA. The CDR3 has 13 residues. Between the trimmed V and J ends, which lost 0 bases and 6 bases, there was a span of 9 bases.

The chain employs TRBV9 and TRBJ1-5; TRBD1 matches at 8 bases. With 3 bases clipped from V and 4 bases from J, the junction kept 3 bases outside the gene matches. The CDR3 contains 14 residues. Germline CDR1 is SGDLS and CDR2 is YYNGEE. The CDR3 spells CASSEQGGNQPQHF. CDR3 nucleotide sequence: TGTGCCAGCAGCGAACAGGGGGGGAATCAGCCCCAGCATTTT.

The chain is built from TRBV4-3 and TRBJ2-3; D possibly corresponds to TRBD1 (5 bases). The V gene's germline CDR1 is LGHNA and CDR2 YSLEER. This CDR3 region has 15 residues. V was trimmed by 0 bases and J by 2 bases, leaving 9 bases between them. CDR3 protein: CASSQDRQNTDTQYF. DNA for the CDR3: TGCGCCAGCAGCCAAGATCGACAGAACACAGATACGCAGTATTTT.

The genes are TRBV6-2 or TRBV6-3 and TRBJ1-5; D unclear. The CDR3 extends over 13 amino acids. CDR1 and CDR2 (germline): MNHEY, SVGEGT. V was shortened by 6 bases and J by 3 bases, with 9 bases between the two germline ends. The CDR3 nucleotides read TGTGCCAGCAGCTTCTGGTCCAATCAGCCCCAGCATTTT. Amino acid sequence: CASSFWSNQPQHF.

The chain carries TRBV18 and TRBJ2-6; D is perhaps TRBD1 (5 bases). Looked up from germline, CDR1 is KGHSH and CDR2 is LQKENI. CDR3 length equals 15 residues. Trimming took off 6 bases at V and 4 bases at J, with 13 bases between the two ends. The CDR3 bases are TGTGCCAGCTCTCCAGGGTCGTGGGGGGCCAACGTCCTGACTTTC. This encodes CASSPGSWGANVLTF.

CDR3 region: CASGSRGVSTEAFF. DNA for the CDR3: TGTGCTAGTGGTTCCCGAGGGGTGAGCACTGAAGCTTTCTTT. The J gene is TRBJ1-1, the V gene TRBV12-5, with D possibly TRBD1 on 5 matching bases. V lost 4 bases, J lost 4 bases, and 13 bases lay in between. CDR3 length: 14 amino acids. Germline CDR1 LGHNT, CDR2 FRNRAP. Full variable domain (rest looked up from reference TRBV12-5 and TRBJ1-1): DARVTQTPRHKVTEMGQEVTMRCQPILGHNTVFWYRQTMMQGLELLAYFRNRAPLDDSGMPKDRFSAEMPDATLATLKIQPSEPRDSAVYFCASGSRGVSTEAFFGQGTRLTVV.

The rearrangement joins TRBV6-5 to TRBJ2-7; 9 positions match TRBD1. The CDR3 length is 11 residues. The germline V gene has CDR1 MNHEY and CDR2 SVGAGI. V shed 5 bases, J shed 13 bases, and the junction held 6 bases outside the gene matches. CDR3 nucleotides: TGTGCCAGCAGTACCCGGGACAGGGATTACTTC. It encodes CASSTRDRDYF.

V is TRBV2 and J is TRBJ1-1; D remains ambiguous. This CDR3 spans 14 amino acids. In germline, CDR1 is SNHLY, CDR2 FYNNEI. Trimming stripped 6 bases from V and 1 base from J, with 12 bases between. The CDR3, as DNA: TGTGCCAGCAGACCACCACTACAGAACACTGAAGCTTTCTTT. It is translated as CASRPPLQNTEAFF.

This chain joins TRBV7-9 and TRBJ2-5; 9 bases agree with TRBD1. V dropped 4 bases and J dropped 4; count of bases not matched to a gene: 4. Germline-derived CDR1 and CDR2 are SEHNR and FQNEAQ (reference sequence). The CDR3 length is 14 residues. The CDR3: CASSSTGGSETQYF. The CDR3 coding sequence is TGTGCCAGCAGCTCCACAGGGGGCTCAGAGACCCAGTACTTC. Looking up the rest from reference TRBV7-9 and TRBJ2-5 gives the full variable domain: DTGVSQNPRHKITKRGQNVTFRCDPISEHNRLYWYRQTLGQGPEFLTYFQNEAQLEKSRLLSDRFSAERPKGSFSTLEIQRTEQGDSAMYLCASSSTGGSETQYFGPGTRLLVL.

The chain couples TRBV5-1 to TRBJ2-5; D is unresolved. The CDR3 has 14 amino acids. The V gene's germline CDR1 is SGHRS and CDR2 YFSETQ. V lost 0 bases and J lost 7, with 13 bases in between. The CDR3 DNA is TGCGCCAGCAGCTTGGCCCGGCAAGGGTGGACCCAGTACTTC. Translated: CASSLARQGWTQYF. The full variable domain, in which reference TRBV5-1 and TRBJ2-5 provide the parts outside the CDR3, is KAGVTQTPRYLIKTRGQQVTLSCSPISGHRSVSWYQQTPGQGLQFLFEYFSETQRNKGNFPGRFSGRQFSNSRSEMNVSTLELGDSALYLCASSLARQGWTQYFGPGTRLLVL.

The CDR3 region has the DNA TGTGCCAGCAGCCAACCGACCGCCAATGAGCAGTTCTTC. Encoded protein: CASSQPTANEQFF. The V gene is TRBV4-2, the J gene TRBJ2-1; D is unresolved. The CDR3 is made up of 13 amino acids. The V gene lost 2 bases and the J gene lost 6 bases, with 8 bases spanning the gap. Per the germline V gene, CDR1 is LGHNA and CDR2 is YNFKEQ.

The chain links TRBV7-9 to TRBJ2-6; D gene uncertain. The CDR3 covers 14 residues. Between the trimmed V and J ends, which lost 2 bases and 5 bases, there was a span of 7 bases. CDR1 and CDR2 from the germline V gene are SEHNR and FQNEAQ (reference sequence). CDR3 sequence: CASSLLGRANVLTF. CDR3 in DNA: TGTGCCAGCAGCTTATTGGGTAGGGCCAACGTCCTGACTTTC.

The J gene is TRBJ1-3, the V gene TRBV11-2; D possibly corresponds to TRBD1 (6 bases). V shed 1 base and J shed 0 bases, with 13 bases lying between them. The CDR3 is 17 amino acids. Germline lookup yields CDR1 SGHAT and CDR2 FQNNGV. CDR3 DNA sequence: TGTGCCAGCAGCTTAGTGAGGACAGACGGCTCTGGAAACACCATATATTTT. Its translation is CASSLVRTDGSGNTIYF.

The rearrangement uses TRBV6-6 and TRBJ1-2; TRBD1 matches 7 bases. The length of the CDR3 is 13 residues. The germline V gene encodes CDR1 MNHNY and CDR2 SVGAGI (reference sequence). The V and J ends lost 4 bases and 3 bases, in that order; junction bases with no gene match: 2. In DNA form, the CDR3 reads TGTGCCAGCAGTTTAGACAGGGACTATGGCTACACCTTC. It translates to CASSLDRDYGYTF.

The genes are TRBV3-1 (or the pseudogene TRBV3-2) and TRBJ2-7; TRBD1 matches at 7 bases. This CDR3 contains 14 residues. Germline V lookup: CDR1 LGHDT, CDR2 YNNKEL (reference sequence). V dropped 1 base and J dropped 3; count of bases not matched to a gene: 3. The CDR3 protein is CASSQAGQYYEQYF. The DNA for the CDR3 is TGTGCCAGCAGCCAAGCGGGACAGTACTACGAGCAGTACTTC.

A few counts support this clone. The V gene is TRBV11-3, the J gene TRBJ1-1; a possible D gene is TRBD1 (5 bases). V was clipped by 4 bases and J by 4 bases, with 7 bases between them. Germline CDR1 reads SGHNT; CDR2 reads YENEEA. The CDR3 totals 12 residues. The CDR3 nucleotides read TGTGCCAGCAGCTCTGACAGCACTGAAGCTTTCTTT. Protein sequence: CASSSDSTEAFF.

The chain is built from TRBV19 and TRBJ2-1, with 7 positions matching TRBD1. Germline values: CDR1 LNHDA, CDR2 SQIVND (reference sequence). Losses at the gene ends were 6 bases for V and 5 bases for J; bases not matched to a gene: 13. The CDR3 contains 16 residues. The CDR3 loop is CASRHRGTALNNEQFF. The CDR3 DNA reads TGTGCCAGTAGACACAGGGGCACTGCCTTAAACAATGAGCAGTTCTTC. Based on the CDR3 plus reference TRBV19 and TRBJ2-1, the full variable domain is DGGITQSPKYLFRKEGQNVTLSCEQNLNHDAMYWYRQDPGQGLRLIYYSQIVNDFQKGDIAEGYSVSREKKESFPLTVTSAQKNPTAFYLCASRHRGTALNNEQFFGPGTRLTVL.

This chain links TRBV28 with TRBJ1-6; 7 bases are shared with TRBD1. V trimming: 6 bases; J trimming: 10 bases; junction bases outside the gene matches: 6. Per germline, CDR1 MDHEN and CDR2 SYDVKM. The CDR3 consists of 13 residues. In DNA form, the CDR3 reads TGTGCCAGCAGGACAGGGCCAGGATCACCCCTCCACTTT. Protein: CASRTGPGSPLHF. Full variable domain (outside the CDR3, taken from reference TRBV28 and TRBJ1-6): DVKVTQSSRYLVKRTGEKVFLECVQDMDHENMFWYRQDPGLGLRLIYFSYDVKMKEKGDIPEGYSVSREKKERFSLILESASTNQTSMYLCASRTGPGSPLHFGNGTRLTVT.

To note about this clone: Within the sample, other DNA sequences also encode this same CDR3. The chain recombines TRBV6-5 with TRBJ1-2; 8 bases map to TRBD1. The CDR3 contains 12 residues. V lost 5 bases and J lost 7; bases outside the gene matches: 3. The germline gives CDR1 MNHEY, CDR2 SVGAGI. The CDR3 nucleotides read TGTGCCAGCAGTCGCGACAGGGGTGGCTACACCTTC. This gives the protein CASSRDRGGYTF.

V gene TRBV12-3 or TRBV12-4 combines with J gene TRBJ1-1; weak D call: TRBD1 (5 bases). The CDR3 has 13 amino acids. Trimming shortened V by 10 bases and J by 4 bases, and 16 bases separated the two germline ends. The CDR3 spells CAIRGGLGTEAFF. The CDR3 coding sequence is TGTGCCATCCGGGGCGGGTTGGGCACTGAAGCTTTCTTT.

The chain employs TRBV5-1 and TRBJ2-7; D remains unclear. The CDR3 length is 15 residues. CDR1 and CDR2 from the germline V gene are SGHRS and YFSETQ. The V and J ends lost 0 bases and 3 bases respectively, with 13 bases between them. In nucleotides, the CDR3 is TGCGCCAGCAGCTTGGGGGGTGGGCCCCGCTACGAGCAGTACTTC. Its protein product is CASSLGGGPRYEQYF.

This clone showed up just once. J is TRBJ2-1 and V is TRBV6-2 or TRBV6-3; TRBD1 or TRBD2 may be the D gene (6 bases each). This CDR3 comprises 13 residues. Trimming left V 4 bases short and J 7 bases short, with 11 bases between. Germline V gene lookup returns CDR1 MNHEY and CDR2 SVGEGT. The CDR3 region is CASSWGAGNEQFF. DNA of the CDR3: TGTGCCAGCAGTTGGGGGGCTGGGAATGAGCAGTTCTTC.

This CDR3 reads CASSKDRSLYGYTF. DNA for the CDR3: TGTGCCAGCAGTAAGGACAGGTCTCTCTATGGCTACACCTTC. J is TRBJ1-2 and V is TRBV6-6, with 7 bases fitting TRBD1. V gave up 5 bases and J gave up 4 bases; unmatched junction bases: 7. Germline CDR1 is MNHNY and CDR2 is SVGAGI (reference sequence). The CDR3 is 14 amino acids.

This clone was detected a few times. J is TRBJ1-2 and V is TRBV4-1, with D unclear. In germline, CDR1 is MGHRA, CDR2 YSYEKL. The CDR3 extends over 14 amino acids. V lost 2 bases, J lost 3 bases, and 10 bases lay in between. The CDR3 DNA is TGCGCCAGCAGCCAAAGATCGAGTCACTATGGCTACACCTTC. It translates to CASSQRSSHYGYTF.

The chain recombines TRBV30 with TRBJ2-1, with D possibly TRBD1 on 6 matching bases. Germline CDR1 is GTSNPN and CDR2 is SVGIG (reference sequence). The V gene lost 1 base and the J gene lost 4 bases, with 11 bases spanning the gap. The CDR3 runs 14 residues. CDR3 in DNA: TGTGCCTGGAGTGAAGGGGGATATTACAATGAGCAGTTCTTC. It yields the protein CAWSEGGYYNEQFF. The entire variable domain, with the rest obtained from reference TRBV30 and TRBJ2-1, is as follows: SQTIHQWPATLVQPVGSPLSLECTVEGTSNPNLYWYRQAAGRGLQLLFYSVGIGQISSEVPQNLSASRPQDRQFILSSKKLLLSDSGFYLCAWSEGGYYNEQFFGPGTRLTVL.

The gene calls are TRBV18 and TRBJ1-3; no clear D gene. The CDR3 runs to 16 residues. Germline lookup yields CDR1 KGHSH and CDR2 LQKENI. V was trimmed by 0 bases and J by 0 bases, leaving 9 bases between them. This CDR3 is CASSPPVGSSGNTIYF. The CDR3 nucleotides read TGTGCCAGCTCACCACCGGTGGGCAGCTCTGGAAACACCATATATTTT.

The chain is built from TRBV18 and TRBJ1-1, with D possibly being TRBD1 (6 bases). From germline, CDR1 is KGHSH and CDR2 LQKENI. This CDR3 has 13 residues. Trimming left V 3 bases short and J 6 bases short, with 11 bases between. The CDR3 DNA follows: TGTGCCAGCTCACCGGGGGGCCAGGCTGAAGCTTTCTTT. Amino acids: CASSPGGQAEAFF.

The CDR3 loop is CASSRDRGNEKLFF. In nucleotides, the CDR3 is TGTGCCAGCAGCCGGGACAGGGGAAATGAAAAACTGTTTTTT. The J gene is TRBJ1-4, the V gene TRBV7-9; 10 bases are shared with TRBD1. Germline lookup yields CDR1 SEHNR and CDR2 FQNEAQ (reference sequence). V trimming: 5 bases; J trimming: 5 bases; junction bases outside the gene matches: 2. The CDR3 consists of 14 residues.